This T cell receptor beta chain was profiled in a study of blood T cell repertoires in COVID-19. Study processing details: Estimation of nucleated cell counts relied on the amplification of reference gene primers. Profiled with immunoSEQ multiplex PCR; TCRdb holds only in-frame clones, not every one. The DNA was the basis for D and trimming; V, J and clone size are from that table. The repertoire holds about 200,000 clones, with roughly 91% as singletons. In terms of age and location, participants ranged from roughly 18 to 95 years and lived in about 25 US areas. Cohorts were assigned according to the clinical history that participants reported. Sequenced input: PBMCs or T cells enriched from blood (not recorded which). The source of this sequence is a woman in her thirties with acute COVID-19.

In DNA form, the CDR3 reads TGTGCCAGCAGTTTCGCAGGGGGCAGCACTGAAGCTTTCTTT. Its translation is CASSFAGGSTEAFF. The chain couples TRBV27 to TRBJ1-1; 8 positions match TRBD1. Losses at the gene ends were 3 bases for V and 4 bases for J; bases not matched to a gene: 4. The CDR3 is 14 amino acids. Germline V CDR1 and CDR2: MNHEY, SMNVEV (reference sequence).